A single sample is the source of the 4 T cell receptor beta chains below, sequenced in a study of CD8 T cells in Susac syndrome. An amount of RNA that ranged from about 0.45 to 1 ug was reverse transcribed with random hexamers. In TCRdb, the immunoSEQ multiplex PCR reads were re-called with MiXCR into one record per CDR3 protein. The data show approximately 190,000 distinct CDR3 sequences, approximately 94% seen once. Source material: CD4+ T cells from PBMCs. The receptors derive from a human donor with Susac syndrome.

CDR3 DNA sequence: TGTGCCAGCAGTGTACGAGAGACCCAGTACTTC. Translating it yields CASSVRETQYF. The chain uses TRBV2 and TRBJ2-5, with no clear D. Germline loops: CDR1 SNHLY, CDR2 FYNNEI. This CDR3 region has 11 residues. Trimming shortened V by 4 bases and J by 4 bases, and 4 bases separated the two germline ends.

This sequence joins TRBV18 and TRBJ2-6, with TRBD1 matching 8 bases. V shed 2 bases, J shed 2 bases, and the junction held 5 bases outside the gene matches. This CDR3 comprises 17 residues. Looked up from germline, CDR1 is KGHSH and CDR2 is LQKENI. The CDR3 here is CASSPVAGGTGANVLTF. The CDR3 nucleotides are TGTGCCAGCTCACCAGTGGCAGGGGGCACTGGGGCCAACGTCCTGACTTTC.

This chain connects TRBV29-1 to TRBJ2-1; 13 positions match TRBD2. Trimming at V came to 6 bases and at J to 5 bases, leaving 4 bases not matched to a gene. Germline V lookup: CDR1 SQVTM, CDR2 ANQGSEA. There are 14 residues in the CDR3. The CDR3: CSVYGTSGDNEQFF. The CDR3 region has the DNA TGCAGCGTGTACGGGACTAGCGGGGACAATGAGCAGTTCTTC.

The chain has TRBV24-1 and TRBJ2-1, with 8 bases lining up with TRBD2. V was clipped by 5 bases and J by 7 bases; unmatched bases: 6. There are 14 residues in the CDR3. CDR1 and CDR2 from the germline V gene are KGHDR and SFDVKD. The CDR3 here is CATSGTGGPNEQFF. CDR3 nucleotide sequence: TGTGCCACCAGTGGGACGGGGGGGCCGAATGAGCAGTTCTTC.